A selection of T cell receptor beta chains follows, all from one sample in a study of Graves' ophthalmopathy and Graves' hyperthyroidism. TCRdb independently ran MiXCR on the multiplex PCR reads; one entry per CDR3 protein. The repertoire holds about 1.1 million distinct CDR3 sequences, 35% to 45% seen once, with around 10% in the top ten. Input material: peripheral blood or thyroid tissue (not recorded which). The receptors shown here come from an adult man with Graves' hyperthyroidism. Each CDR3 is given with its conserved first and last residue. Fields, in order: clone size, V gene, D gene, J gene, CDR3 DNA, CDR3 protein. The D gene is left open where the match is weak. Clone size appears in some rows only: once, few, many, or a class for an expanded clone.

.	TRBV14	.	TRBJ1-3	TGTGCCAGCAGCCAAGATCAAACAGTCTATGGAAACACCATAGATTTT	CASSQDQTVYGNTIDF
.	TRBV10-3	.	TRBJ1-2	TGTGCCATCAAGGGCCGGGGAGAGACTGGCTACACCTTC	CAIKGRGETGYTF
few	TRBV28	.	TRBJ1-1	TGTGCCAGCAGTAAATCTTGGGGGCTAGCTTTCTTT	CASSKSWGLAFF
.	TRBV28	.	TRBJ1-6	TGTGCCAGCAGTGCACAACAATGGGGTTCCGTTTCACCCCTCCACTTT	CASSAQQWGSVSPLHF
.	TRBV5-5	.	TRBJ2-7	TGTGCCAGCAGATCCACCTGGGGCGGGTACTCCTACGAGCAGTACTTC	CASRSTWGGYSYEQYF
few	TRBV30	.	TRBJ1-1	TGTGCCTGGAGTGTATTGGACCAGAACACTGAAGCTTTCTTT	CAWSVLDQNTEAFF
.	TRBV6-2/TRBV6-3	.	TRBJ1-2	TGTGCCAACAGTAGGGACACCTATGGCTACACCTTC	CANSRDTYGYTF
many	TRBV20-1	TRBD1	TRBJ2-5	TGCAGTGCTAGCTGGGGGACAGCCGGAGAGACCCAGTACTTC	CSASWGTAGETQYF
.	TRBV5-5	.	TRBJ1-1	TGTGCCAGCAGCTTGGTTTTTATAGCGTTCGGTGAAGCTTTCTTT	CASSLVFIAFGEAFF
.	TRBV7-9	TRBD2	TRBJ2-7	TGTGCCAGCAGCACCATACTAGCGGGGACCTACGAGCAGTACTTC	CASSTILAGTYEQYF
many	TRBV14	.	TRBJ1-4	TGTGCCAGCAGCCAAGAAAACCGGCCCTATGAAAAACTGTTTTTT	CASSQENRPYEKLFF
many	TRBV10-3	TRBD2	TRBJ2-7	TGTGCCATCAGTCGACTAGCGGGAACCTACGAGCAGTACTTC	CAISRLAGTYEQYF
many	TRBV9	TRBD2	TRBJ2-7	TGTGCCAGCAGCGTTCCACTAGCGGGGGCCGAGCAGTACTTC	CASSVPLAGAEQYF
.	TRBV18	.	TRBJ2-7	.	CASSYHFCAWSRGGTNSYEQYF
.	TRBV10-3	.	TRBJ1-2	TGTGCCATCAGTGATGAAGACAGTCAGAACTATGGCTACACCTTC	CAISDEDSQNYGYTF
many	TRBV25-1	TRBD1	TRBJ1-2	TGTGCCAGCAGCGACGACATGGGACAGCTCTATGGCTACACCTTC	CASSDDMGQLYGYTF
.	TRBV10-1	.	TRBJ1-1	TGCGCCAGCAGTGAGGACACCCCGGGGACTGAAGCTTTCTTT	CASSEDTPGTEAFF
once	TRBV7-2	.	TRBJ2-7	TGTGCCAGCAGCTTAGTACACGACACCGGGGAGCTGTACTTC	CASSLVHDTGELYF
.	TRBV7-2	TRBD2	TRBJ2-5	TGTGCCAGCAGCTTAGAGGTTAGCGGGAGCGGAAAGACCCAGTACTTC	CASSLEVSGSGKTQYF
.	TRBV2	TRBD1	TRBJ1-1	TGTGCCAGAGAGACAGGGGCGTGGAACACTGAAGCTTTCTTT	CARETGAWNTEAFF
many	TRBV15	.	TRBJ2-5	TGTGCCACCAGCAGAGATCGGTCCGGGGAGACCCAGTACTTC	CATSRDRSGETQYF
few	TRBV28	TRBD1	TRBJ1-5	TGTGCCAGCACCCGATGGGACAGGGAAGGAAAGCCCCAGCATTTT	CASTRWDREGKPQHF
many	TRBV19	.	TRBJ1-5	TGTGCCAGTAGTGTATCTCGGTCATATAGCAATCAGCCCCAGCATTTT	CASSVSRSYSNQPQHF